The 26 T cell receptor beta chains below all came from one sample that was sequenced in a study of blood T cell repertoires in COVID-19. Profiling relied on immunoSEQ multiplex PCR, and the TCRdb table lists in-frame clones only, not all of them. This sample has tens of thousands of clones, with roughly 88% found just once. Sequencing was performed on peripheral blood. The receptor source for this set is an elderly woman with acute or convalescent COVID-19.

The rearrangement uses TRBV28 and TRBJ1-1; 10 bases are shared with TRBD1. Looked up from germline, CDR1 is MDHEN and CDR2 is SYDVKM. The CDR3 loop spans 15 amino acids. V gave up 7 bases and J gave up 6 bases; unmatched junction bases: 11. The DNA of the CDR3 is TGTGCCAGCACCTGGGACAGGGGATGGTTTGCTGAAGCTTTCTTT. Its translation: CASTWDRGWFAEAFF.

The sample holds a few counts of this clone. This chain uses TRBV2 with TRBJ2-5, with 7 bases matching TRBD2. This CDR3 has 14 amino acids. Germline V CDR1 and CDR2: SNHLY, FYNNEI. V was clipped by 5 bases and J by 4 bases; unmatched bases: 7. The DNA of the CDR3 is TGTGCCAGCAGTTCGGGACTATTGTTAGAGACCCAGTACTTC. It translates to CASSSGLLLETQYF.

The CDR3 nucleotides are TGTGCCAGCAGCGATTCTTACCGGGACACGAACACCGGGGAGCTGTTTTTT. This encodes CASSDSYRDTNTGELFF. The rearrangement links TRBV7-9 to TRBJ2-2; D may be TRBD1 (6 bases). Germline values: CDR1 SEHNR, CDR2 FQNEAQ (reference sequence). The length of the CDR3 is 17 residues. The ends were cut back, 5 bases at V and 0 bases at J, with 16 bases in the middle.

This chain links TRBV3-1 (or the pseudogene TRBV3-2) with TRBJ2-3; 7 nucleotides match TRBD1. The CDR3 runs to 14 residues. The J segment lost 1 base and the V segment lost 4 bases, leaving 2 bases of the junction unmatched. From germline, CDR1 is LGHDT and CDR2 YNNKEL (reference sequence). As DNA, the CDR3 is TGTGCCAGCAGCCGGGACAGCCGCACAGATACGCAGTATTTT. Residues: CASSRDSRTDTQYF.

J is TRBJ1-6 and V is TRBV9, with D possibly TRBD1 on 5 matching bases. This CDR3 is built from 15 residues. Germline values: CDR1 SGDLS, CDR2 YYNGEE. The V end lost 3 bases, the J end lost 7 bases, and 14 bases lay between the germline ends. The CDR3 loop is CASSEGIAENSPLHF. The CDR3, as DNA: TGTGCCAGCAGCGAGGGGATAGCGGAGAATTCACCCCTCCACTTT.

The chain employs TRBV7-8 and TRBJ2-7; a possible D gene is TRBD1 (5 bases). The V end lost 4 bases, the J end lost 0 bases, and 10 bases lay between the germline ends. Germline V gene data show CDR1 as SGHVS and CDR2 as FQNEAQ. This CDR3 region has 14 residues. In DNA form, the CDR3 reads TGTGCCAGCAGCTCTCAGGGTATCTCCTACGAGCAGTACTTC. Translation: CASSSQGISYEQYF. Filled out from reference TRBV7-8 and TRBJ2-7, the complete variable domain reads GAGVSQSPRYKVAKRGQDVALRCDPISGHVSLFWYQQALGQGPEFLTYFQNEAQLDKSGLPSDRFFAERPEGSVSTLKIQRTQQEDSAVYLCASSSQGISYEQYFGPGTRLTVT.

This chain links TRBV28 with TRBJ2-7; weak D call: TRBD1 (6 bases). CDR1 is MDHEN and CDR2 is SYDVKM in the germline V gene. V shed 2 bases and J shed 3 bases, with 8 bases lying between them. The CDR3 covers 13 residues. In DNA, the CDR3 is TGTGCCAGCAGTTTAAACAGGGACTACGAGCAGTACTTC. It encodes CASSLNRDYEQYF.

This sequence joins TRBV5-4 and TRBJ2-2; D may be TRBD2 (5 bases). From germline, CDR1 is SGHNT and CDR2 YYREEE (reference sequence). The length of the CDR3 is 12 residues. The V and J ends lost 4 bases and 15 bases respectively, with 16 bases between them. The CDR3 here is CASSPAGELMFF. Written as DNA, the CDR3 is TGTGCCAGCAGCCCGGCCGGGGAGTTGATGTTTTTT. The variable domain in full, with the rest retrieved from reference TRBV5-4 and TRBJ2-2, is ETGVTQSPTHLIKTRGQQVTLRCSSQSGHNTVSWYQQALGQGPQFIFQYYREEENGRGNFPPRFSGLQFPNYSSELNVNALELDDSALYLCASSPAGELMFFGEGSRLTVL.

The CDR3 DNA reads TGTGCCACCGGGATGGGCAGGGAGGCCAATCAGCCCCAGCATTTT. As protein: CATGMGREANQPQHF. The J gene is TRBJ1-5, the V gene TRBV15; weak D call: TRBD1 (5 bases). This CDR3 has 15 residues. The V and J ends lost 8 bases and 3 bases respectively, with 17 bases between them. Looked up from germline, CDR1 is LNHNV and CDR2 is YYDKDF (reference sequence).

This rearrangement joins TRBV6-6 to TRBJ2-5; the D is unclear. The CDR3 sequence is 15 residues long. Germline CDR1 MNHNY, CDR2 SVGAGI (reference sequence). The germline V and J ends were trimmed by 2 bases and 1 base, with 11 bases remaining between them. This CDR3 reads CASSYTDSTQETQYF. CDR3 coding DNA: TGTGCCAGCAGTTACACCGACTCAACCCAAGAGACCCAGTACTTC.

The V and J genes are TRBV29-1 and TRBJ1-1; 7 nucleotides match TRBD1. The CDR3 has 12 amino acids. Germline values: CDR1 SQVTM, CDR2 ANQGSEA. V trimming: 6 bases; J trimming: 4 bases; junction bases outside the gene matches: 5. The DNA for the CDR3 is TGCAGCGTCGACAGGGCGGGCACTGAAGCTTTCTTT. Its protein is CSVDRAGTEAFF.

V gene TRBV29-1 combines with J gene TRBJ1-2, with 9 bases lining up with TRBD1. CDR1 and CDR2 from the germline V gene are SQVTM and ANQGSEA. V gave up 5 bases and J gave up 8 bases; unmatched junction bases: 12. The CDR3 totals 14 residues. The chain's CDR3 is CSVPGQGGLRGYTF. Written as DNA, the CDR3 is TGCAGCGTTCCGGGACAGGGAGGTCTTCGGGGCTACACCTTC.

This chain uses TRBV14 with TRBJ2-3, with a tentative D call TRBD1 (5 bases). CDR3 length equals 12 residues. The V gene's germline CDR1 is SGHDN and CDR2 FVKESK. V lost 0 bases, J lost 12 bases, and 10 bases lay in between. CDR3 bases: TGTGCCAGCAGCCAAGATTGGGGCTTCCAGTATTTT. This encodes CASSQDWGFQYF.

This clone was counted between two and nine times. The chain employs TRBV9 and TRBJ2-2, with no clear D. V was cut by 0 bases and J by 4 bases, with 7 bases left in between. The CDR3 loop spans 14 amino acids. The germline CDR1 and CDR2 sequences are SGDLS and YYNGEE. The CDR3 sequence is CASSVDIVTGELFF. CDR3 sequence (DNA): TGTGCCAGCAGCGTAGATATAGTCACCGGGGAGCTGTTTTTT.

The chain couples TRBV13 to TRBJ2-7; 12 bases are a match to TRBD1. J gave up 4 bases and V 1 base, and 8 bases lay outside the gene matches. The CDR3 length is 17 residues. Germline CDR1 reads PRHDT; CDR2 reads FYEKMQ (reference sequence). This chain's CDR3 is CASSLVPGTGGDYEQYF. The CDR3 DNA reads TGTGCCAGCAGCTTAGTACCAGGGACAGGGGGCGATTACGAGCAGTACTTC.

V and J are TRBV18 and TRBJ2-2; D might be TRBD1 (6 bases). Germline CDR1 KGHSH, CDR2 LQKENI. The germline V and J ends were trimmed by 3 bases and 5 bases, with 7 bases remaining between them. The CDR3 spans 13 residues. The CDR3 nucleotides are TGTGCCAGCTCACCCCAGGGGACCGGGGAGCTGTTTTTT. Translation: CASSPQGTGELFF.

The chain is built from TRBV12-3 or TRBV12-4 and TRBJ1-1; D unresolved. The CDR3 contains 13 residues. Trimming removed 5 bases at V and 8 bases at J, with 15 bases between. The CDR3: CASSLRGVPEAFF. The CDR3 DNA follows: TGTGCCAGCAGTCTACGCGGGGTGCCCGAAGCTTTCTTT.

This chain links TRBV18 with TRBJ1-4; D perhaps matches TRBD1 (5 bases). Germline V gene data show CDR1 as KGHSH and CDR2 as LQKENI. Trimming stripped 5 bases from V and 4 bases from J, with 11 bases between. The CDR3 is 14 residues long. CDR3 coding DNA: TGTGCCAGCTCATCGACAGCCGATAATGAAAAACTGTTTTTT. This sequence encodes CASSSTADNEKLFF.

The gene calls are TRBV28 and TRBJ2-2; 8 bases line up with TRBD1. This CDR3 is 16 amino acids long. V dropped 7 bases and J dropped 1; count of bases not matched to a gene: 8. Germline assignment: CDR1 MDHEN and CDR2 SYDVKM. The CDR3: CASTITGTGNTGELFF. CDR3 sequence (DNA): TGTGCCAGCACCATCACCGGGACAGGGAACACCGGGGAGCTGTTTTTT.

This rearrangement joins TRBV19 to TRBJ1-6; 10 positions agree with TRBD1. Germline CDR1 reads LNHDA; CDR2 reads SQIVND (reference sequence). The CDR3 contains 18 residues. Trimming removed 6 bases from V and 9 bases from J; junction bases left unmatched: 17. CDR3 loop: CASSNNRGQGRGISPLHF. CDR3 nucleotide sequence: TGTGCCAGTAGCAATAACCGGGGACAGGGGAGAGGAATTTCACCCCTCCACTTT.

This clone has only one observation. The chain joins TRBV2 to TRBJ2-1; TRBD2 matches 9 bases. V was pared by 10 bases and J by 5 bases, with 6 bases of the junction left unmatched. The CDR3 is 13 amino acids. From germline, CDR1 is SNHLY and CDR2 FYNNEI. The CDR3 DNA follows: TGTGCCACGGATAGCGGGAGCCACAATGAGCAGTTCTTC. This codes for CATDSGSHNEQFF.

The chain uses TRBV12-3 or TRBV12-4 and TRBJ1-2; D unresolved. This CDR3 is built from 13 residues. Trimming removed 4 bases from V and 6 bases from J, with 12 bases in between. The CDR3 DNA follows: TGTGCCAGCAGTTGGACTACGACGGATGGCTACACCTTC. The encoded protein is CASSWTTTDGYTF.

The rearrangement joins TRBV3-1 (or the pseudogene TRBV3-2) to TRBJ1-2, with 10 bases that match TRBD1. The CDR3 has 15 residues. V was clipped by 0 bases and J by 8 bases; unmatched bases: 6. Germline lookup yields CDR1 LGHDT and CDR2 YNNKEL (reference sequence). The CDR3 here is CASSQEGTGEWGYTF. The CDR3 region has the DNA TGTGCCAGCAGCCAAGAGGGGACAGGGGAATGGGGCTACACCTTC.

This sequence joins TRBV4-3 and TRBJ1-6; D is uncertain. The CDR3 length is 13 residues. V was clipped by 2 bases and J by 9 bases, with 8 bases between them. Germline V gene lookup returns CDR1 LGHNA and CDR2 YSLEER. CDR3 residues: CASSQTVSSPLHF. CDR3 DNA: TGCGCCAGCAGCCAAACCGTCAGTTCACCCCTCCACTTT.

The chain combines TRBV7-8 with TRBJ1-6; D may be TRBD1 (6 bases). Germline CDR1 reads SGHVS; CDR2 reads FQNEAQ. V lost 5 bases and J lost 1, with 21 bases in between. CDR3 size: 19 residues. DNA of the CDR3: TGTGCCAGCAGCCCCCCTAGGGGCGGGGGGCAGTCCTATAATTCACCCCTCCACTTT. Protein: CASSPPRGGGQSYNSPLHF.

CDR3 protein: CASSLKTGRDEQYF. CDR3 DNA sequence: TGCGCCAGCAGCCTAAAGACAGGACGGGACGAGCAGTACTTC. This chain links TRBV4-1 with TRBJ2-7, with a weak D call TRBD1 (6 bases). Germline CDR1 is MGHRA and CDR2 is YSYEKL. Trimming took 4 bases from V and 5 from J, leaving 15 bases between them. The CDR3 length is 14 residues.